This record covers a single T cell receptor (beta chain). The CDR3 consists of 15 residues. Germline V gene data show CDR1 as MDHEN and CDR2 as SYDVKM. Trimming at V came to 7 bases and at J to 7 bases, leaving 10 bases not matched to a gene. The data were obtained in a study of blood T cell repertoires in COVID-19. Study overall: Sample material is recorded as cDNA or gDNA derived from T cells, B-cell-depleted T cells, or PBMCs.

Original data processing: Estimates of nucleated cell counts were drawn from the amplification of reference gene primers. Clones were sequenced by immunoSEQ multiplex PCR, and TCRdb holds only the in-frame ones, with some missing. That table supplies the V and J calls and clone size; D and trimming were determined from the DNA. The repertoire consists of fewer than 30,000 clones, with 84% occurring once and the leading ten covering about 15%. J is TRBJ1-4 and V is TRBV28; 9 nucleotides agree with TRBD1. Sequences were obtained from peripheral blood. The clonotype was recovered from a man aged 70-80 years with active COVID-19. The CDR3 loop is CASKIRTGVGEKLFF. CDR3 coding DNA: TGTGCCAGCAAGATACGGACAGGGGTCGGTGAAAAACTGTTTTTT.